One and the same sample provided the 14 T cell receptor beta chains below, sequenced in a study of T-cell memory formation after mild COVID-19. MiXCR, run by TCRdb on the 5' RACE reads, gives a single entry per CDR3 protein. The repertoire includes hundreds of thousands of distinct CDR3 sequences, roughly 15% of them detected once, and 20% to 25% sits in the top ten. The sequencing sample was made of PBMCs or a T cell subset sorted from them (not recorded which). These TCRs come from a man younger than 35 who had mild COVID-19 (a few samples of this study predate the infection). Cell type and time point are not known.

This clonotype was counted many times. The chain employs TRBV7-2 and TRBJ2-4; TRBD1 might be the D (6 bases). The CDR3 spans 12 residues. V was shortened by 2 bases and J by 8 bases, with 7 bases between the two germline ends. Per germline, CDR1 SGHTA and CDR2 FQGNSA. The CDR3 nucleotides read TGTGCCAGCAGCTTACAGGGGTACATTCAGTACTTC. Amino acids: CASSLQGYIQYF.

This clonotype was counted only a few times. CDR3 loop: CASRSDRVQETQYF. In nucleotides, the CDR3 is TGTGCCAGCAGGTCGGACAGAGTCCAAGAGACCCAGTACTTC. The chain links TRBV7-2 to TRBJ2-5, with D maybe TRBD1 (6 bases). CDR3 length: 14 residues. Trimming cost V 6 bases and J 1 base, with 12 bases left between them. CDR1 is SGHTA, CDR2 FQGNSA, per germline.

This chain joins TRBV6-2 or TRBV6-3 and TRBJ1-2; D uncertain. CDR1 and CDR2 (germline): MNHEY, SVGEGT. This CDR3 spans 13 amino acids. V was cut by 5 bases and J by 0 bases, with 7 bases left in between. For the CDR3, the DNA is TGTGCCAGCAGTGCAGGAGCTAACTATGGCTACACCTTC. It yields the protein CASSAGANYGYTF.

The gene calls are TRBV10-2 and TRBJ2-1; D gene unclear. The CDR3 sequence is 14 residues long. Germline V CDR1 and CDR2: WSHSY, SAAADI. Trimming removed 7 bases at V and 0 bases at J, with 10 bases between. Written as DNA, the CDR3 is TGCGCCAGCACCCGGTTGAGCTCCTACAATGAGCAGTTCTTC. Translating it yields CASTRLSSYNEQFF.

CDR3 bases: TGCAGCGGCGGACAGGGGGAAGAGACCCAGTACTTC. As protein: CSGGQGEETQYF. The gene calls are TRBV20-1 and TRBJ2-5, with 10 bases that match TRBD1. Germline lookup yields CDR1 DFQATT and CDR2 SNEGSKA (reference sequence). There are 12 residues in the CDR3.

The J gene is TRBJ1-1, the V gene TRBV6-6, with 9 nucleotides matching TRBD1. The CDR3 runs to 15 residues. Per the germline V gene, CDR1 is MNHNY and CDR2 is SVGAGI (reference sequence). With V trimmed by 6 bases and J by 3 bases, 8 bases remained unmatched. The CDR3 bases are TGTGCCAGCAGGGCGATGACAGGGGGGGACACTGAAGCTTTCTTT. Its translation: CASRAMTGGDTEAFF.

The rearrangement uses TRBV20-1 and TRBJ1-5; D is unresolved. Trimming removed 5 bases at V and 0 bases at J, with 11 bases between. Germline CDR1 and CDR2: DFQATT and SNEGSKA (reference sequence). This CDR3 spans 14 amino acids. CDR3 loop: CSAASEFSNQPQHF. The CDR3 DNA reads TGCAGTGCTGCTTCAGAGTTTAGCAATCAGCCCCAGCATTTT.

The gene calls are TRBV10-3 and TRBJ2-5; 7 bases line up with TRBD1. CDR3 length: 12 amino acids. Germline values: CDR1 ENHRY, CDR2 SYGVKD. Unmatched junction bases numbered 5, after V lost 10 bases and J lost 3 bases. CDR3 sequence reads: CATLDREETQYF. The CDR3 coding sequence is TGTGCCACGCTTGACAGGGAAGAGACCCAGTACTTC.

This chain links TRBV7-2 with TRBJ1-1; TRBD1 agrees at 9 bases. The V segment lost 4 bases and the J segment 5 bases; nucleotides outside the gene matches: 2. CDR1 and CDR2 (germline): SGHTA, FQGNSA. CDR3 length: 13 residues. The CDR3 coding sequence is TGTGCCAGCAGCTCCGGGACAGGGACTGAAGCTTTCTTT. Protein: CASSSGTGTEAFF. Combining the CDR3 with reference TRBV7-2 and TRBJ1-1 gives the whole variable domain GAGVSQSPSNKVTEKGKDVELRCDPISGHTALYWYRQSLGQGLEFLIYFQGNSAPDKSGLPSDRFSAERTGGSVSTLTIQRTQQEDSAVYLCASSSGTGTEAFFGQGTRLTVV.

This clonotype was counted a few times. The CDR3 nucleotides read TGCGCCAGCAAACGGACGGATACGCAGTATTTT. It yields the protein CASKRTDTQYF. The genes are TRBV5-1 and TRBJ2-3; D call uncertain. V was shortened by 6 bases and J by 6 bases, with 8 bases between the two germline ends. Germline CDR1 and CDR2: SGHRS and YFSETQ. This CDR3 is built from 11 residues.

This clonotype ranks as medium-sized. V and J are TRBV3-1 and TRBJ2-5; possibly TRBD2 for D (5 bases). Germline CDR1 LGHDT, CDR2 YNNKEL (reference sequence). The V end lost 0 bases, the J end lost 3 bases, and 14 bases lay between the germline ends. This CDR3 spans 16 amino acids. The CDR3 loop reads CASSQDPRVREETQYF. Written as DNA, the CDR3 is TGTGCCAGCAGCCAAGATCCTCGGGTGCGGGAAGAGACCCAGTACTTC.

V usage is TRBV6-5 and J usage is TRBJ1-5; a possible D gene is TRBD1 (5 bases). CDR3 length: 12 amino acids. The V gene's germline CDR1 is MNHEY and CDR2 SVGAGI. The V gene lost 8 bases and the J gene lost 11 bases, with 16 bases spanning the gap. CDR3 nucleotides: TGTGCCAGCCAAAACTTGAGGGGAGCCCAGCATTTT. It is translated as CASQNLRGAQHF.

This clonotype was found many times. The chain employs TRBV7-8 and TRBJ2-1, with D possibly matching TRBD1 (5 bases). Trimming took 2 bases from V and 0 from J, leaving 5 bases between them. The CDR3 loop spans 14 amino acids. Germline loops: CDR1 SGHVS, CDR2 FQNEAQ. The CDR3: CASSLRGSYNEQFF. CDR3 DNA: TGTGCCAGCAGCTTAAGGGGCTCCTACAATGAGCAGTTCTTC.

The V call is TRBV9, the J call TRBJ2-1, with D perhaps TRBD1 (8 bases). CDR1 and CDR2 from the germline V gene are SGDLS and YYNGEE. V was pared by 0 bases and J by 4 bases, with 11 bases between. This CDR3 spans 15 amino acids. Here the CDR3 reads CASSVDRGGYNEQFF. CDR3 sequence (DNA): TGTGCCAGCAGCGTAGACAGGGGGGGTTACAATGAGCAGTTCTTC.